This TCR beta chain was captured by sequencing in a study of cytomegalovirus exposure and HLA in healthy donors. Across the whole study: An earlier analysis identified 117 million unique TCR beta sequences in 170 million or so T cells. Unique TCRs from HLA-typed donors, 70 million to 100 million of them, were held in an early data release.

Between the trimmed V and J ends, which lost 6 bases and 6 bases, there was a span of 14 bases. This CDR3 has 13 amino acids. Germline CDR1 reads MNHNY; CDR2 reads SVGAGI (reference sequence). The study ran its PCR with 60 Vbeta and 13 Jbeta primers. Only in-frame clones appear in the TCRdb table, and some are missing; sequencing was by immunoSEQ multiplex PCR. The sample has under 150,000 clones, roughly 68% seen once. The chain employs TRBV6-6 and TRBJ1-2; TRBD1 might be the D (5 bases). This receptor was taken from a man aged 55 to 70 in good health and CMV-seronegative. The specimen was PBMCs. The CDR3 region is CASSPDSRHGYTF. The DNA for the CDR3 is TGTGCCAGCAGCCCCGACAGCAGACATGGCTACACCTTC.